The next 9 T cell receptor beta chains were all read from a single sample in a study of CD8 T cells in Susac syndrome. Reverse transcription of roughly 0.5 to 1 ug RNA was performed with random hexamers. TCRdb re-analysed the immunoSEQ multiplex PCR reads in MiXCR, keeping a single row per CDR3 protein. The table lists about 120,000 distinct CDR3 sequences, about 95% of them singletons. The sequencing sample was made of CD4+ T cells from PBMCs. The receptor set was obtained from a human donor in good health.

The chain carries TRBV28 and TRBJ1-1; no clear D gene. The ends were cut back, 2 bases at V and 8 bases at J, with 9 bases in the middle. From germline, CDR1 is MDHEN and CDR2 SYDVKM. The CDR3 is 12 residues long. The CDR3 here is CASSLNSGEAFF. The DNA of the CDR3 is TGTGCCAGCAGTTTAAACTCGGGGGAAGCTTTCTTT.

This chain uses TRBV11-2 with TRBJ2-5; 7 bases are shared with TRBD2. The V gene's germline CDR1 is SGHAT and CDR2 FQNNGV. The CDR3 spans 17 residues. J lost 10 bases, V lost 5 bases, and 22 bases had no gene match. The CDR3 here is CASSPTTGTKRPGLQYF. For the CDR3, the DNA is TGTGCCAGCAGCCCCACAACCGGGACTAAGAGACCCGGTCTCCAGTACTTC.

The gene calls are TRBV25-1 and TRBJ2-2, with 11 positions matching TRBD2. Germline lookup yields CDR1 MGHDK and CDR2 SYGVNS. The CDR3 consists of 17 residues. J was trimmed by 3 bases and V by 4 bases; bases with no gene match: 7. The CDR3 spells CASSGSLAGVHTGELFF. The CDR3 DNA reads as TGTGCCAGCAGTGGATCACTAGCGGGAGTTCACACCGGGGAGCTGTTTTTT.

The V and J genes are TRBV20-1 and TRBJ2-7; D is unclear. Germline V gives CDR1 DFQATT, CDR2 SNEGSKA (reference sequence). The CDR3 totals 11 residues. Trimming left V 5 bases short and J 3 bases short, with 8 bases between. CDR3 residues: CSASDNYEQYF. CDR3 sequence (DNA): TGCAGTGCTTCCGACAACTACGAGCAGTACTTC.

The chain has TRBV29-1 and TRBJ2-1; TRBD2 matches 8 bases. The CDR3 is 14 residues long. From germline, CDR1 is SQVTM and CDR2 ANQGSEA. V was pared by 4 bases and J by 4 bases, with 6 bases of the junction left unmatched. Written as DNA, the CDR3 is TGCAGCGTTGTACGGGGGACTAGTTACAATGAGCAGTTCTTC. This translates into CSVVRGTSYNEQFF.

The chain's CDR3 is CAFDRLDYEQYF. CDR3 coding DNA: TGTGCATTTGACAGGCTAGACTACGAGCAGTACTTC. The chain uses TRBV30 and TRBJ2-7; D is perhaps TRBD1 (6 bases). This CDR3 has 12 amino acids. Germline CDR1 GTSNPN, CDR2 SVGIG (reference sequence).

The genes are TRBV7-2 and TRBJ2-7; no clear D. The CDR3 covers 11 residues. Germline values: CDR1 SGHTA, CDR2 FQGNSA. Trimming removed 6 bases at V and 3 bases at J, with 6 bases between. CDR3 in amino acids: CASSSNYEQYF. CDR3 coding DNA: TGTGCCAGCAGTTCTAACTACGAGCAGTACTTC.

The chain employs TRBV14 and TRBJ1-1; D gene ambiguous. CDR1 is SGHDN and CDR2 is FVKESK in the germline V gene. The CDR3 totals 15 residues. V lost 9 bases, J lost 0 bases, and 17 bases lay in between. The CDR3 DNA sequence: TGTGCCAGTTCCTTCGCCGAGGCGATGAACACTGAAGCTTTCTTT. Translation gives CASSFAEAMNTEAFF.

The V gene is TRBV3-1, the J gene TRBJ1-1, with D uncertain. The CDR3 is made up of 12 amino acids. Germline V CDR1 and CDR2: LGHDT, YNNKEL (reference sequence). V was shortened by 0 bases and J by 6 bases, with 5 bases between the two germline ends. The DNA for the CDR3 is TGTGCCAGCAGCCAAGAAGGCCCTGAAGCTTTCTTT. Protein product: CASSQEGPEAFF.